This TCR beta chain was observed in a study of shared clonotypes between healthy human individuals. In the study overall: Three CD4 naive, three CD4 memory, two CD8 naive and one CD8 memory plate were used per donor.

V lost 4 bases and J lost 2; bases outside the gene matches: 6. This CDR3 comprises 15 residues. The germline CDR1 and CDR2 sequences are SGHRS and YFSETQ. Naive CD8 cells, CD45RO-negative and positively selected for CCR7, excluded terminally differentiated effector memory CD45RA+ cells. At deep level, the assay was performed. Only in-frame clones appear in the TCRdb table, and some are missing; sequencing was by immunoSEQ multiplex PCR. Counted here are roughly 600,000 clones, 98% occurring once; the ten biggest clones make up 0.25% to 0.35%. This clone occurred once. Specimen: naive CD8+ T cells sorted from blood. The sequence was collected from a young man in good health. This chain joins TRBV5-1 and TRBJ2-1; 7 bases are a match to TRBD1. The CDR3 is CASSPNRGPYNEQFF. The CDR3 bases are TGCGCCAGCAGCCCTAACAGGGGACCCTACAATGAGCAGTTCTTC.